The clone carrying this T cell receptor beta chain occurred many times. This sample was taken from a study of Graves' ophthalmopathy and Graves' hyperthyroidism. Germline values: CDR1 LNHNV, CDR2 YYDKDF (reference sequence). Deletions cut 3 bases from V and 8 bases from J, with 10 bases between. The CDR3 length is 12 residues. Patients newly diagnosed with hyperthyroidism, under 2 months' duration, were aged 18 to 65, the study reports. Sampling approximately 11 ml of fresh peripheral blood provided the PBMCs. Scientists amplified the TCR beta CDR3 regions from RNA transcripts. Following a first-round RT-PCR that used HTBI primers, a second-round multiplex PCR was carried out. TCRdb analysed the multiplex PCR reads with MiXCR anew, one entry per CDR3 protein. Seen here are 350,000 to 400,000 distinct CDR3 sequences, approximately 15% observed once, and the top ten hold about 7%.

Input material: peripheral blood. V gene TRBV15 combines with J gene TRBJ1-2, with unresolved D. The clonotype was recovered from a woman aged 18-29 years with stable Graves' hyperthyroidism. CDR3 sequence: CATSRSTTGYTF. The CDR3 DNA reads as TGTGCCACCAGCAGGTCTACGACCGGCTACACCTTC.